The present entry profiles one T cell receptor (beta chain) with its context. The sample belongs to a study of T-cell memory formation after mild COVID-19. The V gene end was trimmed by 4 bases and the J gene end by 5 bases; junction bases not matched to a gene: 6. Looked up from germline, CDR1 is SGHDT and CDR2 is YYEEEE. This CDR3 has 15 residues. A single record per CDR3 protein comes from TCRdb applying MiXCR to the 5' RACE reads. Of more than 400,000 distinct CDR3 sequences in the sample, roughly 20% were seen once. The specimen sequenced was PBMCs or a T cell subset sorted from them (not recorded which). The chain joins TRBV5-6 to TRBJ1-5; 10 positions match TRBD1. This sequence was found in an adult woman who had mild COVID-19 (a few samples of this study predate the infection). Cell type and time point are not known. DNA for the CDR3: TGTGCCAGCAGCACGACGGGACAGGGGTATCAGCCCCAGCATTTT. Protein product: CASSTTGQGYQPQHF.